This T cell receptor (beta chain) appears in the sequencing data of a study of blood T cell repertoires in COVID-19. The wider study: The analysed material was cDNA or gDNA that came from T cells, B-cell-depleted T cells, or PBMCs.

The CDR3 contains 15 residues. Trimming pared 4 bases from V and 1 base from J, leaving 12 bases between. Germline CDR1 LGHDT, CDR2 YNNKEL (reference sequence). Using immunoSEQ multiplex PCR, the repertoire was profiled, and TCRdb retains in-frame clones only, with some absent. Of under 200,000 clones in the sample, around nine tenths are singletons; the top ten hold 20% to 25%. Sample: peripheral blood. The rearrangement uses TRBV3-1 (or the pseudogene TRBV3-2) and TRBJ2-3, with D possibly matching TRBD2 (6 bases). This TCR was recovered from a man aged 55 to 70 with active or convalescent COVID-19. In nucleotides, the CDR3 is TGTGCCAGCAGCCTGGTGGGGGGTGGCACAGATACGCAGTATTTT. This gives the protein CASSLVGGGTDTQYF.